These 13 T cell receptor beta chains were all obtained from the same sample, sequenced in a study of sequential checkpoint blockade in melanoma. Treatment in this sample: randomized to nivolumab then ipilimumab (arm A) or the reverse (arm B). The repertoire was sequenced with immunoSEQ multiplex PCR; TCRdb's copy has only in-frame clones and lacks some. The data show over 25,000 clones, around 77% seen once. Sequences were derived from CD8+ T cells sorted from blood (inferred from file names), sampled from a patient given nivolumab and ipilimumab in sequence. Receptors originate from a human donor with melanoma.

The chain combines TRBV28 with TRBJ2-3; 9 bases fit TRBD2. The CDR3 has 15 residues. Trimming at V came to 5 bases and at J to 6 bases, leaving 9 bases not matched to a gene. Germline V gene lookup returns CDR1 MDHEN and CDR2 SYDVKM. This chain's CDR3 is CASSTRGGADDTQYF. The CDR3 DNA sequence: TGTGCCAGCAGTACGCGCGGGGGGGCTGACGATACGCAGTATTTT.

Only a few counts were recorded for this clone. This chain uses TRBV6-1 with TRBJ2-7; 9 bases match TRBD1. The CDR3 totals 14 residues. Germline V lookup: CDR1 MNHNS, CDR2 SASEGT. V was pared by 6 bases and J by 5 bases, with 8 bases of the junction left unmatched. The CDR3 spells CASRGGQGFDEQYF. For the CDR3, the DNA is TGTGCCAGCAGGGGGGGACAGGGCTTCGACGAGCAGTACTTC.

The chain carries TRBV6-5 and TRBJ1-1; tentatively, D is TRBD1 (5 bases). Germline-derived CDR1 and CDR2 are MNHEY and SVGAGI. The CDR3 is 14 amino acids. Trimming stripped 2 bases from V and 3 bases from J, with 10 bases between. CDR3 nucleotide sequence: TGTGCCAGCAGTTACGGCAGGGTTGACACTGAAGCTTTCTTT. Protein: CASSYGRVDTEAFF.

V and J are TRBV9 and TRBJ2-7; 8 nucleotides line up with TRBD1. The length of the CDR3 is 14 residues. With 4 bases clipped from V and 2 bases from J, the junction kept 5 bases outside the gene matches. Germline V gives CDR1 SGDLS, CDR2 YYNGEE. CDR3 DNA: TGTGCCAGCAGCCTCGGACAGGGCGCCTACGAGCAGTACTTC. This sequence encodes CASSLGQGAYEQYF. The full variable domain, with the rest looked up from reference TRBV9 and TRBJ2-7, is DSGVTQTPKHLITATGQRVTLRCSPRSGDLSVYWYQQSLDQGLQFLIQYYNGEERAKGNILERFSAQQFPDLHSELNLSSLELGDSALYFCASSLGQGAYEQYFGPGTRLTVT.

The J gene is TRBJ1-2, the V gene TRBV4-3; the match to TRBD1 covers 7 bases. The germline V gene has CDR1 LGHNA and CDR2 YSLEER. Trimming at V came to 0 bases and at J to 5 bases, leaving 9 bases not matched to a gene. The CDR3 loop spans 16 amino acids. Written as DNA, the CDR3 is TGCGCCAGCAGCCAAGAACGACAGGGAGGCGTTTATGGCTACACCTTC. It translates to CASSQERQGGVYGYTF.

The rearrangement joins TRBV10-1 to TRBJ2-1; a possible D gene is TRBD1 (5 bases). Trimming cost V 10 bases and J 2 bases, with 12 bases left between them. This CDR3 has 13 amino acids. Germline CDR1 reads WNHNN; CDR2 reads SYGVQD (reference sequence). CDR3 sequence: CATRQNPYNEQFF. CDR3 nucleotide sequence: TGCGCCACCCGACAGAATCCCTACAATGAGCAGTTCTTC.

The chain is built from TRBV9 and TRBJ2-2; 9 bases agree with TRBD2. This CDR3 is built from 15 residues. With V trimmed by 3 bases and J by 6 bases, 6 bases remained unmatched. The germline CDR1 and CDR2 sequences are SGDLS and YYNGEE. CDR3 sequence (DNA): TGTGCCAGCAGCGAGGGGACTAGCTTTGCCGGGGAGCTGTTTTTT. Its protein product is CASSEGTSFAGELFF. Combining the CDR3 with reference TRBV9 and TRBJ2-2 gives the whole variable domain DSGVTQTPKHLITATGQRVTLRCSPRSGDLSVYWYQQSLDQGLQFLIQYYNGEERAKGNILERFSAQQFPDLHSELNLSSLELGDSALYFCASSEGTSFAGELFFGEGSRLTVL.

This chain joins TRBV27 and TRBJ2-3; the match to TRBD2 covers 11 bases. Looked up from germline, CDR1 is MNHEY and CDR2 is SMNVEV (reference sequence). This CDR3 is built from 16 residues. Trimming at V came to 5 bases and at J to 3 bases, leaving 7 bases not matched to a gene. CDR3 loop: CASSISGGAYTDTQYF. CDR3 in DNA: TGTGCCAGCAGTATTAGCGGGGGGGCGTATACAGATACGCAGTATTTT.

This clone is termed medium-sized (0.01 to 0.1%). The J gene is TRBJ2-3, the V gene TRBV4-1, with 7 bases aligning to TRBD2. With V trimmed by 4 bases and J by 4 bases, 8 bases remained unmatched. Germline CDR1 is MGHRA and CDR2 is YSYEKL. The CDR3 contains 15 residues. CDR3 DNA sequence: TGCGCCAGCAGCCTCCGGACTAGACAGTCAGATACGCAGTATTTT. This encodes CASSLRTRQSDTQYF.

This clone was recorded only once. The rearrangement joins TRBV9 to TRBJ1-1, with D perhaps matching TRBD1 (6 bases). The CDR3 is 17 amino acids. The germline V gene has CDR1 SGDLS and CDR2 YYNGEE. V was cut by 3 bases and J by 4 bases, with 22 bases left in between. CDR3 sequence reads: CASSAAAGAGGTTEAFF. In nucleotides, the CDR3 is TGTGCCAGCAGCGCCGCCGCAGGGGCGGGGGGGACCACTGAAGCTTTCTTT. Filled out from reference TRBV9 and TRBJ1-1, the complete variable domain reads DSGVTQTPKHLITATGQRVTLRCSPRSGDLSVYWYQQSLDQGLQFLIQYYNGEERAKGNILERFSAQQFPDLHSELNLSSLELGDSALYFCASSAAAGAGGTTEAFFGQGTRLTVV.

There are a few counts of this clone. The chain joins TRBV5-4 to TRBJ1-1; D might be TRBD1 (6 bases). V was shortened by 3 bases and J by 1 base, with 13 bases between the two germline ends. CDR3 length: 15 amino acids. The germline V gene encodes CDR1 SGHNT and CDR2 YYREEE (reference sequence). This CDR3 reads CASSYNRVGNTEAFF. As DNA, the CDR3 is TGTGCCAGCAGCTACAACAGGGTGGGGAACACTGAAGCTTTCTTT.

The chain is built from TRBV21-1 and TRBJ2-2; the D call TRBD2 from the table was never checked on the DNA. TRBV21-1 is described as a pseudogene. The CDR3 has 18 amino acids. CDR3: CASSRSAGGRYNTGELFF. The CDR3 DNA follows: TGTGCCAGCAGCAGATCAGCCGGCGGGCGGTACAACACCGGGGAGCTGTTTTTT.

V usage is TRBV6-5 and J usage is TRBJ2-1; D perhaps matches TRBD1 (6 bases). The CDR3 loop spans 14 amino acids. Germline values: CDR1 MNHEY, CDR2 SVGAGI. V lost 5 bases to trimming and J lost 6 bases, with 14 bases between them. DNA of the CDR3: TGTGCCAGCAGTCCCCAGGGGCTTGTCAATGAGCAGTTCTTC. Amino acids: CASSPQGLVNEQFF.